One and the same sample provided the 28 T cell receptor beta chains below, sequenced in a study of T cell repertoires in cytomegalovirus infection. Via MiXCR, TCRdb re-called the reads, giving one row per CDR3 protein. Of about 60,000 distinct CDR3 sequences in the sample, around 20% are singletons; the top ten hold roughly two thirds. Antigens of these TCRs are unknown. Here the sequenced sample was CD8+ T cells from cultured PBMCs, taken from culture after CMV antigen stimulation. The source of these receptors is a human donor in good health (CMV status not recorded). Some clones in this sample may be carry-over from other donors' samples.

V gene TRBV7-9 combines with J gene TRBJ2-7, with D perhaps TRBD1 (5 bases). The V end lost 1 base, the J end lost 4 bases, and 14 bases lay between the germline ends. Germline-derived CDR1 and CDR2 are SEHNR and FQNEAQ (reference sequence). This CDR3 region has 15 residues. The CDR3 bases are TGTGCCAGCAGCTTAGAGTTAGGGGCCTTATACGAGCAGTACTTC. Its protein product is CASSLELGALYEQYF.

The sample holds a few counts of this clonotype. The V gene is TRBV19, the J gene TRBJ1-4, with D tentatively TRBD1 (6 bases). V gave up 8 bases and J gave up 7 bases, with 23 bases separating them. CDR3 length: 16 residues. Germline CDR1 reads LNHDA; CDR2 reads SQIVND (reference sequence). The CDR3 coding sequence is TGTGCCAGTTCTTCGACAGGTGCCGTGCTTGGTGAAAAACTGTTTTTT. As protein: CASSSTGAVLGEKLFF.

This clonotype qualifies as medium-sized. The genes are TRBV7-2 and TRBJ1-1; D is unresolved. Germline V gives CDR1 SGHTA, CDR2 FQGNSA. Trimming stripped 2 bases from V and 5 bases from J, with 6 bases between. CDR3 size: 12 residues. DNA for the CDR3: TGTGCCAGCAGCTTAATTGGGACTGAAGCTTTCTTT. Residues: CASSLIGTEAFF.

This clonotype was observed a handful of times. The chain uses TRBV7-9 and TRBJ1-5; the D is unclear. Germline loops: CDR1 SEHNR, CDR2 FQNEAQ (reference sequence). Trimming took off 1 base at V and 1 base at J, with 5 bases between the two ends. CDR3 length: 14 residues. CDR3 region: CASSLEQSNQPQHF. CDR3 coding DNA: TGTGCCAGCAGCTTAGAGCAGAGCAATCAGCCCCAGCATTTT.

Notes on this clonotype: A much larger clone is a single base away; this may be a read error. This chain connects TRBV4-3 to TRBJ2-1; D remains ambiguous. CDR3 length: 14 amino acids. Germline-derived CDR1 and CDR2 are LGHNA and YSLEER. The CDR3 DNA is TGCGCCAGCAGCCTGAGACTCACGGGCCCGGAGCAGCTCTTC. Its translation is CASSLRLTGPEQLF.

The chain joins TRBV7-3 to TRBJ2-2, with 7 bases matching TRBD2. J lost 5 bases, V lost 5 bases, and 2 bases had no gene match. In germline, CDR1 is SGHTA, CDR2 FQGTGA. The CDR3 length is 13 residues. The chain's CDR3 is CASSLAVTGELFF. The CDR3 region has the DNA TGTGCCAGCAGCCTAGCGGTGACCGGGGAGCTGTTTTTT.

The table lists this clonotype with a count of one. The rearrangement links TRBV7-2 to TRBJ2-5; TRBD2 is a possible D gene (5 bases). Trimming removed 3 bases at V and 1 base at J, with 12 bases between. In germline, CDR1 is SGHTA, CDR2 FQGNSA. This CDR3 spans 15 amino acids. CDR3 bases: TGTGCCAGCAGCTTCCGGGGAAGGGCCCAAGAGACCCAGTACTTC. Translating it yields CASSFRGRAQETQYF.

The rearrangement uses TRBV6-2 or TRBV6-3 and TRBJ2-7; 7 nucleotides agree with TRBD1. The CDR3 consists of 14 residues. V lost 5 bases, J lost 3 bases, and 7 bases stayed unmatched. Germline V CDR1 and CDR2: MNHEY, SVGEGT. The CDR3 DNA reads TGTGCCAGCAGTCCCGGGACAGAGATCTACGAGCAGTACTTC. It encodes CASSPGTEIYEQYF.

The CDR3 loop is CASSVGESSTDTQYF. CDR3 DNA: TGTGCCAGCAGTGTGGGTGAATCTAGCACAGATACGCAGTATTTT. The rearrangement links TRBV6-1 to TRBJ2-3; D uncertain. Germline-derived CDR1 and CDR2 are MNHNS and SASEGT. Trimming pared 4 bases from V and 0 bases from J, leaving 11 bases between. The CDR3 runs to 15 residues.

This clonotype was observed a handful of times. The chain joins TRBV7-2 to TRBJ1-2; no clear D gene. The germline CDR1 and CDR2 sequences are SGHTA and FQGNSA. CDR3 length equals 15 residues. The ends were cut back, 1 base at V and 6 bases at J, with 15 bases in the middle. The CDR3 sequence: CASSLGTPSWDGYTF. The CDR3 nucleotides read TGTGCCAGCAGCTTAGGGACCCCTTCATGGGATGGCTACACCTTC.

Only a few counts were recorded for this clonotype. The chain joins TRBV7-2 to TRBJ2-2, with D possibly matching TRBD2 (5 bases). CDR3 size: 16 residues. V lost 5 bases and J lost 2, with 15 bases in between. Germline V gives CDR1 SGHTA, CDR2 FQGNSA. The CDR3 DNA is TGTGCCAGCAGCCCCCGTCGGGGTTCCAACACCGGGGAGCTGTTTTTT. This gives the protein CASSPRRGSNTGELFF.

This clonotype was seen a single time. V and J are TRBV6-5 and TRBJ2-1, with D possibly being TRBD2 (7 bases). The CDR3 extends over 14 amino acids. In germline, CDR1 is MNHEY, CDR2 SVGAGI. Trimming took off 4 bases at V and 4 bases at J, with 11 bases between the two ends. CDR3 sequence reads: CASSSGGPYNEQFF. The CDR3 DNA reads as TGTGCCAGCAGTTCCGGGGGGCCATACAATGAGCAGTTCTTC.

This clonotype was seen more than once but under ten times. The chain employs TRBV12-3 or TRBV12-4 and TRBJ2-3, with D perhaps matching TRBD1 (5 bases). The CDR3 consists of 13 residues. With 11 bases removed from V and 0 bases from J, the gap between germline ends came to 12 bases. The CDR3 spells CAEGQGSTDTQYF. The CDR3 bases are TGTGCCGAAGGGCAGGGCAGCACAGATACGCAGTATTTT.

This clonotype has more than one count but fewer than ten. The chain employs TRBV20-1 and TRBJ2-5, with D perhaps given as TRBD1 or TRBD2 (5 bases each). From germline, CDR1 is DFQATT and CDR2 SNEGSKA (reference sequence). This CDR3 spans 13 amino acids. Trimming shortened V by 3 bases and J by 2 bases, and 10 bases separated the two germline ends. The CDR3, as DNA: TGCAGTGCTAGTGCTTGGGGGCAAGAGACCCAGTACTTC. Amino acids: CSASAWGQETQYF.

This clonotype has just a few counts. The J gene is TRBJ2-7, the V gene TRBV15, with a tentative D call TRBD1 (6 bases). The V gene lost 1 base and the J gene lost 3 bases, with 19 bases spanning the gap. The CDR3 sequence is 17 residues long. CDR1 is LNHNV, CDR2 YYDKDF, per germline (reference sequence). CDR3 nucleotide sequence: TGTGCCACCAGCAGAGGGGACACGGGACCGACGTTCTACGAGCAGTACTTC. Translating it yields CATSRGDTGPTFYEQYF.

This clonotype was seen a handful of times. This chain joins TRBV7-9 and TRBJ2-7, with D perhaps matching TRBD1 (6 bases). The CDR3 has 14 residues. Looked up from germline, CDR1 is SEHNR and CDR2 is FQNEAQ (reference sequence). V gave up 7 bases and J gave up 1 base, with 14 bases separating them. CDR3 loop: CASIAQGGSYEQYF. CDR3 DNA sequence: TGTGCCAGCATCGCACAGGGCGGATCCTACGAGCAGTACTTC.

Only a few counts were recorded for this clonotype. This chain joins TRBV7-2 and TRBJ2-1, with D perhaps being TRBD1 or TRBD2 (5 bases each). The CDR3 length is 17 residues. V dropped 1 base and J dropped 0 bases, with 13 bases sitting between them. CDR1 is SGHTA and CDR2 is FQGNSA in the germline V gene. The CDR3 coding sequence is TGTGCCAGCAGCTTAGGTCGGTCGGGGCCCTCCTACAATGAGCAGTTCTTC. Translated, it gives CASSLGRSGPSYNEQFF.

This clonotype has a handful of counts. The rearrangement uses TRBV7-6 and TRBJ2-1; weak D call: TRBD1 (5 bases). The germline gives CDR1 SGHVS, CDR2 FNYEAQ. Trimming pared 5 bases from V and 0 bases from J, leaving 11 bases between. This CDR3 is 15 amino acids long. CDR3 amino acids: CASSTQESSYNEQFF. DNA for the CDR3: TGTGCCAGCAGCACACAGGAGAGCTCCTACAATGAGCAGTTCTTC. Full variable domain (missing parts from reference TRBV7-6 and TRBJ2-1): GAGVSQSPRYKVTKRGQDVALRCDPISGHVSLYWYRQALGQGPEFLTYFNYEAQQDKSGLPNDRFSAERPEGSISTLTIQRTEQRDSAMYRCASSTQESSYNEQFFGPGTRLTVL.

In this sample, this clonotype turned up a few times. The chain links TRBV7-9 to TRBJ2-7, with a weak D call TRBD1 (6 bases). The CDR3 consists of 14 residues. Germline lookup yields CDR1 SEHNR and CDR2 FQNEAQ (reference sequence). V shed 8 bases and J shed 0 bases, with 14 bases lying between them. CDR3 in amino acids: CASRNDRTSYEQYF. The CDR3 DNA reads TGTGCCAGCCGAAACGACAGGACCTCCTACGAGCAGTACTTC.

This clonotype was seen a handful of times. The chain combines TRBV6-1 with TRBJ2-3, with no clear D. Trimming left V 5 bases short and J 3 bases short, with 18 bases between. The CDR3 has 16 amino acids. Per germline, CDR1 MNHNS and CDR2 SASEGT. The CDR3 DNA reads TGTGCCAGCAGTTACGGGCGGAGTTCGGTGACAGATACGCAGTATTTT. Translating gives CASSYGRSSVTDTQYF.

V and J are TRBV15 and TRBJ1-6; D may be TRBD1 (6 bases). Between the trimmed V and J ends, which lost 1 base and 9 bases, there was a span of 13 bases. The germline CDR1 and CDR2 sequences are LNHNV and YYDKDF (reference sequence). CDR3 size: 15 residues. The DNA of the CDR3 is TGTGCCACCAGCAGAGGAACAGGGCTAGGTTCACCCCTCCACTTT. Translating it yields CATSRGTGLGSPLHF.

The V gene is TRBV19, the J gene TRBJ2-1, with no clear D. The V gene's germline CDR1 is LNHDA and CDR2 SQIVND (reference sequence). V lost 3 bases to trimming and J lost 0 bases, with 9 bases between them. This CDR3 contains 15 residues. The CDR3 sequence is CASSILSSSYNEQFF. The CDR3 DNA is TGTGCCAGTAGTATTTTAAGCAGCTCCTACAATGAGCAGTTCTTC.

This rearrangement joins TRBV15 to TRBJ2-7, with TRBD1 as a possible D gene (6 bases). V was trimmed by 0 bases and J by 3 bases, leaving 18 bases between them. CDR1 and CDR2 (germline): LNHNV, YYDKDF (reference sequence). The CDR3 has 17 residues. In DNA form, the CDR3 reads TGTGCCACCAGCAGAGATAAGTTTGGCAGGGGTAACTACGAGCAGTACTTC. Protein: CATSRDKFGRGNYEQYF.

The CDR3 protein is CASSPGGSEAFF. DNA for the CDR3: TGTGCCAGCAGCCCAGGGGGGTCTGAAGCTTTCTTT. V and J are TRBV7-6 and TRBJ1-1; 7 bases fit TRBD1. V was clipped by 5 bases and J by 6 bases; unmatched bases: 3. The CDR3 length is 12 residues. Germline CDR1 SGHVS, CDR2 FNYEAQ.

This clonotype was seen a few times. The chain is built from TRBV5-6 and TRBJ1-6; D uncertain. Trimming removed 1 base at V and 8 bases at J, with 4 bases between. The CDR3 is made up of 12 amino acids. From germline, CDR1 is SGHDT and CDR2 YYEEEE. CDR3 in DNA: TGTGCCAGCAGCTTGAGTTATTCACCCCTCCACTTT. Translated, it gives CASSLSYSPLHF. Full variable domain (missing parts from reference TRBV5-6 and TRBJ1-6): DAGVTQSPTHLIKTRGQQVTLRCSPKSGHDTVSWYQQALGQGPQFIFQYYEEEERQRGNFPDRFSGHQFPNYSSELNVNALLLGDSALYLCASSLSYSPLHFGNGTRLTVT.

Only a few counts were recorded for this clonotype. V usage is TRBV7-2 and J usage is TRBJ2-1, with 12 bases matching TRBD2. The CDR3 sequence is 15 residues long. Germline CDR1 reads SGHTA; CDR2 reads FQGNSA. The J segment lost 10 bases and the V segment lost 5 bases, leaving 9 bases of the junction unmatched. The DNA of the CDR3 is TGTGCCAGCAGCACGACTAGCGGGGGATCTCGGGAGCAGTTCTTC. It codes for CASSTTSGGSREQFF.

The chain recombines TRBV6-1 with TRBJ1-5, with TRBD1 matching over 9 bases. The CDR3 is made up of 15 amino acids. Germline assignment: CDR1 MNHNS and CDR2 SASEGT. Germline trimming cut 6 bases from V and 6 bases from J; bases unmatched to any gene: 9. CDR3 DNA: TGTGCCAGCAGCCCGCTCACAGGGGGCGGTCAGCCCCAGCATTTT. This sequence encodes CASSPLTGGGQPQHF.

This clonotype was seen just once. The chain carries TRBV4-1 and TRBJ1-2, with D unclear. The CDR3 loop spans 15 amino acids. Germline CDR1 reads MGHRA; CDR2 reads YSYEKL. V shed 0 bases and J shed 6 bases, with 14 bases lying between them. The DNA of the CDR3 is TGCGCCAGCAGCCAAGATTATCCCTTGGACGATGGCTACACCTTC. This gives the protein CASSQDYPLDDGYTF.